These 24 T cell receptor beta chains originate from one sample sequenced in a study of cytomegalovirus exposure and HLA in healthy donors (dated by TCRdb to the late 2010s). The library relied on the immunoSEQ multiplex PCR assay. For the multiplex PCR, a mixture combining 60 forward primers for TCR Vbeta segments and 13 reverse primers for TCR Jbeta segments was used. This immuneACCESS table, as held by TCRdb, lists in-frame sequences with V and J called but not all clones. Of the missing ones, under half trace to an unresolved V gene in checked studies; the others have no known cause. This sample comprises 140,000 to 150,000 clones, about two thirds of them detected only once. The ten biggest clones cover roughly 4% of the sample. The material sequenced was PBMCs. These receptors all stem from a man in his 60s in good health and CMV-seronegative.

The chain joins TRBV10-2 to TRBJ1-5, with D perhaps TRBD1 (6 bases). This CDR3 region has 16 residues. The ends were cut back, 6 bases at V and 8 bases at J, with 23 bases in the middle. The germline V gene has CDR1 WSHSY and CDR2 SAAADI. In nucleotides, the CDR3 is TGCGCCAGCAGCCAAGGGGGGGCGGGGGGTAGCGAGCCCCAGCATTTT. The encoded protein is CASSQGGAGGSEPQHF.

This CDR3 reads CASSVTLGSGELFF. In DNA form, the CDR3 reads TGTGCCAGCAGCGTTACACTAGGTTCCGGGGAGCTGTTTTTT. The chain couples TRBV9 to TRBJ2-2; maybe TRBD2 (5 bases). The V end was cut by 2 bases, the J end by 6 bases, with 11 bases between. Germline V gene sequence: CDR1 SGDLS, CDR2 YYNGEE. This CDR3 has 14 residues.

This clone was counted once. V is TRBV7-6 and J is TRBJ2-7; D may be TRBD1 (5 bases). The CDR3 is made up of 14 amino acids. Germline CDR1 is SGHVS and CDR2 is FNYEAQ. Deletions cut 5 bases from V and 3 bases from J, with 14 bases between. CDR3 amino acids: CASSRSQDHYEQYF. The CDR3 DNA sequence: TGTGCCAGCAGCCGTTCACAGGATCACTACGAGCAGTACTTC.

V usage is TRBV9 and J usage is TRBJ1-4; D uncertain. CDR1 SGDLS and CDR2 YYNGEE come from the germline V gene. CDR3 size: 15 residues. The germline V and J ends were trimmed by 1 base and 6 bases, with 13 bases remaining between them. CDR3 DNA sequence: TGTGCCAGCAGCGTACGGGGTACGAGTTATGAAAAACTGTTTTTT. It yields the protein CASSVRGTSYEKLFF. The whole variable domain, remainder taken from reference TRBV9 and TRBJ1-4, is DSGVTQTPKHLITATGQRVTLRCSPRSGDLSVYWYQQSLDQGLQFLIQYYNGEERAKGNILERFSAQQFPDLHSELNLSSLELGDSALYFCASSVRGTSYEKLFFGSGTQLSVL.

V is TRBV25-1 and J is TRBJ2-5; 7 nucleotides match TRBD1. The J call may be mistaken, given a closer DNA end match to TRBJ2-7. Looked up from germline, CDR1 is MGHDK and CDR2 is SYGVNS. The CDR3 consists of 14 residues. The CDR3 protein is CASSPRGGPYEQYF. CDR3 DNA sequence: TGTGCCAGCAGTCCCCGAGGGGGCCCCTACGAGCAGTACTTC.

The chain uses TRBV28 and TRBJ2-1, with a tentative D call TRBD2 (5 bases). V lost 3 bases and J 5 bases, leaving 11 bases between the germline ends. The CDR3 is 14 amino acids. The germline CDR1 and CDR2 sequences are MDHEN and SYDVKM. The CDR3 sequence: CASSFGAENNEQFF. CDR3 DNA: TGTGCCAGCAGTTTCGGAGCGGAAAACAATGAGCAGTTCTTC.

This sequence joins TRBV5-1 and TRBJ1-4, with 7 positions matching TRBD1. Germline CDR1 reads SGHRS; CDR2 reads YFSETQ. V was clipped by 7 bases and J by 4 bases; unmatched bases: 7. CDR3 length: 14 residues. Written as DNA, the CDR3 is TGCGCCAGCGGGTTCACAGGGGATAATGAAAAACTGTTTTTT. Translating gives CASGFTGDNEKLFF. Variable domain in full (rest from reference TRBV5-1 and TRBJ1-4): KAGVTQTPRYLIKTRGQQVTLSCSPISGHRSVSWYQQTPGQGLQFLFEYFSETQRNKGNFPGRFSGRQFSNSRSEMNVSTLELGDSALYLCASGFTGDNEKLFFGSGTQLSVL.

The genes are TRBV15 and TRBJ2-2; D unresolved. The CDR3 totals 15 residues. V lost 8 bases, J lost 0 bases, and 13 bases lay in between. Germline V gives CDR1 LNHNV, CDR2 YYDKDF (reference sequence). CDR3 residues: CATSGFGANTGELFF. The CDR3 DNA sequence: TGTGCCACCTCTGGCTTTGGAGCGAACACCGGGGAGCTGTTTTTT.

The chain combines TRBV6-4 with TRBJ1-1; a weak D match, TRBD1 (5 bases). The germline V and J ends were trimmed by 2 bases and 4 bases, with 11 bases remaining between them. The CDR3 is 14 residues long. Germline CDR1 reads MRHNA; CDR2 reads SNTAGT. The CDR3 region has the DNA TGTGCCAGCAGTGACGGGAGGGGAGGCACTGAAGCTTTCTTT. The encoded protein is CASSDGRGGTEAFF.

The rearrangement uses TRBV19 and TRBJ2-3; 8 nucleotides agree with TRBD1. After removal of 2 bases from V and 4 bases from J, the junction contained 5 bases not matched to a gene. The germline gives CDR1 LNHDA, CDR2 SQIVND (reference sequence). The CDR3 has 15 residues. CDR3 in DNA: TGTGCCAGTAGTATAAACCCAGGGGGCTCAGATACGCAGTATTTT. Amino acid sequence: CASSINPGGSDTQYF. Variable domain in full (rest from reference TRBV19 and TRBJ2-3): DGGITQSPKYLFRKEGQNVTLSCEQNLNHDAMYWYRQDPGQGLRLIYYSQIVNDFQKGDIAEGYSVSREKKESFPLTVTSAQKNPTAFYLCASSINPGGSDTQYFGPGTRLTVL.

There are a few counts of this clone. A read error may account for a junction end that differs from germline. V and J are TRBV6-6 and TRBJ2-7; 9 nucleotides align to TRBD2. Germline CDR1 reads MNHNY; CDR2 reads SVGAGI (reference sequence). The length of the CDR3 is 14 residues. DNA of the CDR3: TGTGCCAGCAGTTACTCGGGACTAGCTGAAACCCTGTCCTTC. Translated, it gives CASSYSGLAETLSF.

This clone was found a few times. The V call is TRBV27, the J call TRBJ2-5, with 7 nucleotides matching TRBD1. Near its end, the DNA agrees better with TRBJ2-7, so the J call may be wrong. Germline loops: CDR1 MNHEY, CDR2 SMNVEV (reference sequence). CDR3 length equals 14 residues. The CDR3 DNA is TGTGCCAGCAAGAGTCACAGGGGCCCCTACGAGCAGTACTTC. It codes for CASKSHRGPYEQYF.

The chain carries TRBV19 and TRBJ1-2, with a weak D call TRBD1 (6 bases). In germline, CDR1 is LNHDA, CDR2 SQIVND (reference sequence). Deletions cut 6 bases from V and 8 bases from J, with 19 bases between. The CDR3 has 14 amino acids. The CDR3 DNA reads TGTGCCAGTAGCCCTCAGGGGTTTCGTGTGGGCTACACCTTC. It is translated as CASSPQGFRVGYTF.

The chain carries TRBV19 and TRBJ1-5, with 11 positions matching TRBD1. The length of the CDR3 is 14 residues. J lost 3 bases, V lost 10 bases, and 5 bases had no gene match. Germline CDR1 is LNHDA and CDR2 is SQIVND (reference sequence). CDR3 nucleotide sequence: TGTGCCACCAGGGACAGGGGGTTCAATCAGCCCCAGCATTTT. Translated, it gives CATRDRGFNQPQHF.

The CDR3 sequence is CASSRGRTGGNQPQHF. CDR3 bases: TGTGCCAGCAGCAGGGGACGGACAGGGGGGAATCAGCCCCAGCATTTT. The chain is built from TRBV7-9 and TRBJ1-5, with TRBD1 matching 10 bases. J was trimmed by 4 bases and V by 5 bases; bases with no gene match: 8. Germline-derived CDR1 and CDR2 are SEHNR and FQNEAQ (reference sequence). The CDR3 totals 16 residues.

The rearrangement joins TRBV11-2 to TRBJ2-7; D remains unclear. The CDR3 has 13 residues. Looked up from germline, CDR1 is SGHAT and CDR2 is FQNNGV. The V and J ends lost 6 bases and 6 bases respectively, with 15 bases between them. CDR3 loop: CASRPAASLEQYF. Here the CDR3 DNA reads TGTGCCAGCAGACCAGCCGCTAGTCTCGAGCAGTACTTC.

This chain connects TRBV19 to TRBJ1-5; tentatively, D is TRBD1 (5 bases). CDR3 length: 18 amino acids. Trimming shortened V by 3 bases and J by 4 bases, and 22 bases separated the two germline ends. CDR1 is LNHDA and CDR2 is SQIVND in the germline V gene (reference sequence). The CDR3 coding sequence is TGTGCCAGTAGTATTGCCCTAGAGATGGGGCAAATTAATCAGCCCCAGCATTTT. Protein: CASSIALEMGQINQPQHF.

V usage is TRBV4-2 and J usage is TRBJ2-2; D possibly corresponds to TRBD2 (5 bases). This CDR3 spans 17 amino acids. From germline, CDR1 is LGHNA and CDR2 YNFKEQ. With 1 base removed from V and 6 bases from J, the gap between germline ends came to 18 bases. Here the CDR3 DNA reads TGTGCCAGCAGCCAAGTACGAGCCCGAGGGTTGGCCGGGGAGCTGTTTTTT. It yields the protein CASSQVRARGLAGELFF.

Worth noting for this clone: Distinct nucleotide sequences in the sample also encode this CDR3. The chain recombines TRBV28 with TRBJ1-5; D gene ambiguous. The CDR3 sequence is 15 residues long. V shed 6 bases and J shed 4 bases, with 16 bases lying between them. The germline V gene has CDR1 MDHEN and CDR2 SYDVKM. The CDR3 DNA is TGTGCCAGCAGCTTTGACTCGGCAGCAAATCAGCCCCAGCATTTT. Residues: CASSFDSAANQPQHF. Full variable domain (outside the CDR3, taken from reference TRBV28 and TRBJ1-5): DVKVTQSSRYLVKRTGEKVFLECVQDMDHENMFWYRQDPGLGLRLIYFSYDVKMKEKGDIPEGYSVSREKKERFSLILESASTNQTSMYLCASSFDSAANQPQHFGDGTRLSIL.

In its sample, this clone was seen a few times. The chain combines TRBV4-1 with TRBJ1-2; no reliable D call. V was pared by 1 base and J by 8 bases, with 14 bases between. From germline, CDR1 is MGHRA and CDR2 YSYEKL. The length of the CDR3 is 14 residues. As DNA, the CDR3 is TGCGCCAGCAGCCAAGCCGCGCCTGCGGGCGGCTACACCTTC. Protein product: CASSQAAPAGGYTF.

The rearrangement uses TRBV6-5 and TRBJ1-1, with 11 bases lining up with TRBD1. Germline V lookup: CDR1 MNHEY, CDR2 SVGAGI. This CDR3 spans 14 amino acids. The junction had 0 bases not matched to a gene; V was cut back by 5 bases and J by 1 base. The CDR3 coding sequence is TGTGCCAGCAGTGGACAGGGGGCGAACACTGAAGCTTTCTTT. Translating gives CASSGQGANTEAFF.

The chain is built from TRBV29-1 and TRBJ2-5; 10 nucleotides agree with TRBD1. Germline loops: CDR1 SQVTM, CDR2 ANQGSEA. With 4 bases clipped from V and 5 bases from J, the junction kept 7 bases outside the gene matches. The CDR3 spans 14 residues. The CDR3 bases are TGCAGCGTTGCGGACAGGGGGTCGGTGGAGACCCAGTACTTC. Its protein product is CSVADRGSVETQYF.

The J gene is TRBJ2-7, the V gene TRBV15; D is unclear. The germline V gene encodes CDR1 LNHNV and CDR2 YYDKDF (reference sequence). The CDR3 extends over 16 amino acids. V lost 2 bases and J lost 2, with 16 bases in between. In DNA form, the CDR3 reads TGTGCCACCAGCAGACCTTCAGGCCAAAACGCCTACGAGCAGTACTTC. This translates into CATSRPSGQNAYEQYF.

This chain uses TRBV6-1 with TRBJ1-1; possible D gene TRBD1, 6 bases. The CDR3 consists of 15 residues. V gave up 4 bases and J gave up 6 bases, with 18 bases separating them. Per the germline V gene, CDR1 is MNHNS and CDR2 is SASEGT. Here the CDR3 DNA reads TGTGCCAGCAGTGTGGGGCACAGGGATTGGTCTGAAGCTTTCTTT. Translated: CASSVGHRDWSEAFF.